Here is one T cell receptor (beta chain) with its context. The antigen remains undetermined. The sample carries other DNA sequences with the same CDR3. This sample stems from a study of cytomegalovirus exposure and HLA in healthy donors. The PCR was carried out with 60 Vbeta primers and 13 Jbeta primers. The assay was immunoSEQ multiplex PCR, and TCRdb's table has in-frame clones only and misses some. The sample records roughly 140,000 clones, 75% to 85% being singletons. Trimming stripped 3 bases from V and 4 bases from J, with 12 bases between. The CDR3 is 14 residues long. The V gene's germline CDR1 is MNHEY and CDR2 SMNVEV (reference sequence). Study results and caveats: In vitro testing confirmed a few CMV-associated chains as specific for CMV antigens. It was approximately 150 TCR beta chains that were listed as cytomegalovirus-associated. What TCR beta sequences reportedly achieved was accurate prediction of HLA-A and HLA-B alleles in most subjects.

The chain uses TRBV27 and TRBJ1-1; D may be TRBD1 (5 bases). The source of this sequence is a man in his fifties in good health and CMV-seropositive. Sequenced: PBMCs. As DNA, the CDR3 is TGTGCCAGCAGTTTGACGGGGGTGGGCACTGAAGCTTTCTTT. It yields the protein CASSLTGVGTEAFF.